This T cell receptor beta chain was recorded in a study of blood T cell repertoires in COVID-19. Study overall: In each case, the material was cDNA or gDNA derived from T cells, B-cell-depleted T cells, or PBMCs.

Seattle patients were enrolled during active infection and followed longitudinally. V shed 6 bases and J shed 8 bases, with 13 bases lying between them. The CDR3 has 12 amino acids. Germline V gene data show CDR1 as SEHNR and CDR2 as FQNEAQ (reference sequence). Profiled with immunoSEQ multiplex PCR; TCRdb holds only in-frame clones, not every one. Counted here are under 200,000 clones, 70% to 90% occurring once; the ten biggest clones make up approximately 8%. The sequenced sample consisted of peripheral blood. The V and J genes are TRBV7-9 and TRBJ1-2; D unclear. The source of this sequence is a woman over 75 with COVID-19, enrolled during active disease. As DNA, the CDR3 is TGTGCCAGCAGTTTGGAGGAGGGAGGCTACACCTTC. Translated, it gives CASSLEEGGYTF.